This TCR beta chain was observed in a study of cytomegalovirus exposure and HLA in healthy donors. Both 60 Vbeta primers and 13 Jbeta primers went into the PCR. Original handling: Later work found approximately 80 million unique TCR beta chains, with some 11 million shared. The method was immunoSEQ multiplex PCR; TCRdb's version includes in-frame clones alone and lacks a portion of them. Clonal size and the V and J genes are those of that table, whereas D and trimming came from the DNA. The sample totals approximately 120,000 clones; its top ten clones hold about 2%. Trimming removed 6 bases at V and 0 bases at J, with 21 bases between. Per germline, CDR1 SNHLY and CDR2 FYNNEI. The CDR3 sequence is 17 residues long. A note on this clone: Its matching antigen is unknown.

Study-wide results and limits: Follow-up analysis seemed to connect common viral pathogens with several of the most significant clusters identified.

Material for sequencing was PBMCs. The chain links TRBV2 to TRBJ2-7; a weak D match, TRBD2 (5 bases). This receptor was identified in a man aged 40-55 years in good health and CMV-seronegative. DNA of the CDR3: TGTGCCAGCAGCCCCCCCCCACTAGGGCCCAACTCCTACGAGCAGTACTTC. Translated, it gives CASSPPPLGPNSYEQYF. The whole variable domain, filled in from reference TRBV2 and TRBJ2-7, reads EPEVTQTPSHQVTQMGQEVILRCVPISNHLYFYWYRQILGQKVEFLVSFYNNEISEKSEIFDDQFSVERPDGSNFTLKIRSTKLEDSAMYFCASSPPPLGPNSYEQYFGPGTRLTVT.